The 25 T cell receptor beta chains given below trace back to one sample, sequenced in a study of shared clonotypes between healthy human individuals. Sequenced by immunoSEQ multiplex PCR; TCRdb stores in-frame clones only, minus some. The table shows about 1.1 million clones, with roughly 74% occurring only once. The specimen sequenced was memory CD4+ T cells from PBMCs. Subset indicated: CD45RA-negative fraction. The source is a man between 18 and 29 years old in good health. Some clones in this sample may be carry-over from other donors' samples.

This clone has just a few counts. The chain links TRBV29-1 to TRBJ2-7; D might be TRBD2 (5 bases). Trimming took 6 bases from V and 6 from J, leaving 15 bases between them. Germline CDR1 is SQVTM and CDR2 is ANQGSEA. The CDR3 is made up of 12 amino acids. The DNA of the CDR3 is TGCAGCGTGACGGGATCAGCCGGCGAGCAGTACTTC. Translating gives CSVTGSAGEQYF.

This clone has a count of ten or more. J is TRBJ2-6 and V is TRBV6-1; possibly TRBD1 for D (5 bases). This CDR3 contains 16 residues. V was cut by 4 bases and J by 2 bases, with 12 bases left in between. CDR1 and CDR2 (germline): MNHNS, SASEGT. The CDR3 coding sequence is TGTGCCAGCAGTGTATCGGTAGGGGCTGGGGCCAACGTCCTGACTTTC. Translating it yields CASSVSVGAGANVLTF.

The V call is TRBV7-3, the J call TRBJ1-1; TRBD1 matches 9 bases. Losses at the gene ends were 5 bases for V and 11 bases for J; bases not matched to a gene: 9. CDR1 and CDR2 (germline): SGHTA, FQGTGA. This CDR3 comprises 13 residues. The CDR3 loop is CASSPFGTGKAFF. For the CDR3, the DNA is TGTGCCAGCAGCCCATTCGGGACAGGGAAGGCTTTCTTT.

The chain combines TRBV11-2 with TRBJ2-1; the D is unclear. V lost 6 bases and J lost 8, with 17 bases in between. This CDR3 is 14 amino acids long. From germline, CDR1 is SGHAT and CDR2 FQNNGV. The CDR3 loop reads CASSRGFTADEQFF. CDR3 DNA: TGTGCCAGCAGTCGTGGCTTCACTGCTGATGAGCAGTTCTTC.

DNA for the CDR3: TGCGCCAGCAGCGCGGGGACGGCCTACGAGCAGTACTTC. Protein sequence: CASSAGTAYEQYF. The gene calls are TRBV5-1 and TRBJ2-7, with D perhaps matching TRBD2 (6 bases). The CDR3 totals 13 residues. V shed 4 bases and J shed 2 bases, with 10 bases lying between them. Germline CDR1 SGHRS, CDR2 YFSETQ.

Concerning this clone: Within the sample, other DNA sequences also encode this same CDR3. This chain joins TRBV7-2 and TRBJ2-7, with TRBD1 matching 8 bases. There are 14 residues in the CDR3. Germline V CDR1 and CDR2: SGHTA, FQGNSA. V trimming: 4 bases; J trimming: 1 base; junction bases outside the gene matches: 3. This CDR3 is CASSYRTGSYEQYF. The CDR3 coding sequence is TGTGCCAGCAGCTATAGGACAGGGTCCTACGAGCAGTACTTC.

As DNA, the CDR3 is TGTGCCAGCATCTCACCCGGGACAGGGAACACTGAAGCTTTCTTT. Its protein is CASISPGTGNTEAFF. The chain is built from TRBV6-5 and TRBJ1-1; TRBD1 agrees at 8 bases. Looked up from germline, CDR1 is MNHEY and CDR2 is SVGAGI. J lost 1 base, V lost 7 bases, and 8 bases had no gene match. The CDR3 sequence is 15 residues long.

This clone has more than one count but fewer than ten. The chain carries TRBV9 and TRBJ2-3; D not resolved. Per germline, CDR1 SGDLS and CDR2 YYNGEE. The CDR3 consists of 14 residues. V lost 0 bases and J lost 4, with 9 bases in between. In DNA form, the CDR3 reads TGTGCCAGCAGCGTAGATAACACTCCAGATACGCAGTATTTT. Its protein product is CASSVDNTPDTQYF.

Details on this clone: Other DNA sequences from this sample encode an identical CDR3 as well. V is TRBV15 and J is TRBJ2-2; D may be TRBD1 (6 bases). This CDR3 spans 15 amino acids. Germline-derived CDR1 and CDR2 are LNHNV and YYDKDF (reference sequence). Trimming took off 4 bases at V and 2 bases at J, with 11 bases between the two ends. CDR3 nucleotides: TGTGCCACCAGCATTCGACAGGTCAACACCGGGGAGCTGTTTTTT. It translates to CATSIRQVNTGELFF.

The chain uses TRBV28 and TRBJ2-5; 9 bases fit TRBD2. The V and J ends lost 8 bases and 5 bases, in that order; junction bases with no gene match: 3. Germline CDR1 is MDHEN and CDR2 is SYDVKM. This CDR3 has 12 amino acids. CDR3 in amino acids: CASGLAGETQYF. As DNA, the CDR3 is TGTGCCAGCGGGCTAGCGGGGGAGACCCAGTACTTC.

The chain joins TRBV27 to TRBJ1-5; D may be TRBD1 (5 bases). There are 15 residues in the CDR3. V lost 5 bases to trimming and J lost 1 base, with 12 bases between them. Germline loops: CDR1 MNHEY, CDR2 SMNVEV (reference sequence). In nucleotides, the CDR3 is TGTGCCAGCAGTCCCGGGACCTTAAGCAATCAGCCCCAGCATTTT. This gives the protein CASSPGTLSNQPQHF.

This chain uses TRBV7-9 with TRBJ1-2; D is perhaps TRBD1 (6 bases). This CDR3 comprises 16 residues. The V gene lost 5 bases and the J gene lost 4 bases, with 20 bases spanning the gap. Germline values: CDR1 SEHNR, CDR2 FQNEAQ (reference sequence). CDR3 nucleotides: TGTGCCAGCAGCCTAATGGGGGGGCGTTTGGGCTATGGCTACACCTTC. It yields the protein CASSLMGGRLGYGYTF.

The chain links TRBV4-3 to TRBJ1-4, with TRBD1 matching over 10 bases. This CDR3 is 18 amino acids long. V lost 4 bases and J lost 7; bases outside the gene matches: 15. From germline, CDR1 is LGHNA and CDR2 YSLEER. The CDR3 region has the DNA TGCGCCAGCAGCCCCTTTCTATCGGGACAGGGGCGGAGTGAAAAACTGTTTTTT. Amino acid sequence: CASSPFLSGQGRSEKLFF.

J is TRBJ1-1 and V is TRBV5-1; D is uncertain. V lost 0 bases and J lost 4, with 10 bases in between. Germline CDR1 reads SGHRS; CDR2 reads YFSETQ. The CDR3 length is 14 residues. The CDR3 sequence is CASSLEYPGTEAFF. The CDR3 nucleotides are TGCGCCAGCAGCTTGGAATATCCGGGCACTGAAGCTTTCTTT.

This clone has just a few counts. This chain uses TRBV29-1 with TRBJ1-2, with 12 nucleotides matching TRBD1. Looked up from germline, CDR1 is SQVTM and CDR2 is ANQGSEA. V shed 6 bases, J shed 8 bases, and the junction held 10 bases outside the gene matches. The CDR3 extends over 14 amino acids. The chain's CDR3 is CSVLPGTGGAGYTF. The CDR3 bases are TGCAGCGTCCTTCCGGGGACAGGGGGCGCCGGCTACACCTTC.

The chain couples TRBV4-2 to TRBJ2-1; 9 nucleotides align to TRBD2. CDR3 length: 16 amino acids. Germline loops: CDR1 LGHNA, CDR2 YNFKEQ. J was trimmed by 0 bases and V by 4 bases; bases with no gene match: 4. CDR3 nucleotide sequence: TGTGCCAGCAGCCCAGTTAGCGGGAGCTCCTACAATGAGCAGTTCTTC. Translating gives CASSPVSGSSYNEQFF.

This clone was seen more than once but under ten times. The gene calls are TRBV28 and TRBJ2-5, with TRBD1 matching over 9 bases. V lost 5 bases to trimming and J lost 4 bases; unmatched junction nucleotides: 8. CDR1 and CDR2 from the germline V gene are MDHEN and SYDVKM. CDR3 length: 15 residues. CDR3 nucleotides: TGTGCCAGCAGTATCCCGACAGGGGGAGGAGAGACCCAGTACTTC. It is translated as CASSIPTGGGETQYF.

The CDR3 is CASSALQGDTEAFF. The CDR3 coding sequence is TGTGCCAGCAGCGCCCTCCAGGGTGACACTGAAGCTTTCTTT. The gene calls are TRBV9 and TRBJ1-1, with D tentatively TRBD1 (5 bases). CDR1 and CDR2 (germline): SGDLS, YYNGEE. This CDR3 contains 14 residues. V lost 3 bases to trimming and J lost 3 bases, with 12 bases between them.

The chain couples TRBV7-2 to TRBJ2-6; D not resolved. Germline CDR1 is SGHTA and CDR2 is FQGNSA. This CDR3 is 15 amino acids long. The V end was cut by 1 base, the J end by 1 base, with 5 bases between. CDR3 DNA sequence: TGTGCCAGCAGCTTAGTGAGGTCTGGGGCCAACGTCCTGACTTTC. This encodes CASSLVRSGANVLTF.

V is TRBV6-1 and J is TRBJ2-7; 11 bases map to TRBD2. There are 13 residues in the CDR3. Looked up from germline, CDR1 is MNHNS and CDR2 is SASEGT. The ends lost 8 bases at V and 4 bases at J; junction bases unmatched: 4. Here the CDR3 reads CASRRLAGYEQYF. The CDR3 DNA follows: TGTGCCAGCCGGAGACTAGCGGGGTACGAGCAGTACTTC.

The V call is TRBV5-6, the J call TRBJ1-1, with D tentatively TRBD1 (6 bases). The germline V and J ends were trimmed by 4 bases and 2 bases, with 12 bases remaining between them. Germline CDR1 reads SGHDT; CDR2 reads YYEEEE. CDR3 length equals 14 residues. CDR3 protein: CASSRGDINTEAFF. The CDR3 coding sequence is TGTGCCAGCAGCCGCGGGGACATCAACACTGAAGCTTTCTTT. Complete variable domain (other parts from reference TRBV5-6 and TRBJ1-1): DAGVTQSPTHLIKTRGQQVTLRCSPKSGHDTVSWYQQALGQGPQFIFQYYEEEERQRGNFPDRFSGHQFPNYSSELNVNALLLGDSALYLCASSRGDINTEAFFGQGTRLTVV.

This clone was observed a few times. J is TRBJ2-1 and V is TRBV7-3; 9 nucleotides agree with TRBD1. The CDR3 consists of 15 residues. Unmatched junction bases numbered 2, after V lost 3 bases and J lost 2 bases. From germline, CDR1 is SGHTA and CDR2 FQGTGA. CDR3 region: CASSFDRGTYNEQFF. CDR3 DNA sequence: TGTGCCAGCAGCTTTGACAGGGGGACCTACAATGAGCAGTTCTTC.

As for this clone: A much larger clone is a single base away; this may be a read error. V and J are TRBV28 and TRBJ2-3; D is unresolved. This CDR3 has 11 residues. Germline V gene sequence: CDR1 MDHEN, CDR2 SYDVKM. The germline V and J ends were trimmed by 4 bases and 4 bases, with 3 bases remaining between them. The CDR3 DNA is TGTGCCAGCAGTTCCCCAGATACGCAGTATTTT. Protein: CASSSPDTQYF.

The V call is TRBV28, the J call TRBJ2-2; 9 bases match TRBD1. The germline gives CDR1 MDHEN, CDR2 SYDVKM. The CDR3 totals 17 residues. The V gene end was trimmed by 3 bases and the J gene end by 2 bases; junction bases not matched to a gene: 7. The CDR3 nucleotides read TGTGCCAGCAGTTTCGTTGGGACAGGGAAAAACACCGGGGAGCTGTTTTTT. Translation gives CASSFVGTGKNTGELFF. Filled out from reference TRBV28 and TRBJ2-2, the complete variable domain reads DVKVTQSSRYLVKRTGEKVFLECVQDMDHENMFWYRQDPGLGLRLIYFSYDVKMKEKGDIPEGYSVSREKKERFSLILESASTNQTSMYLCASSFVGTGKNTGELFFGEGSRLTVL.

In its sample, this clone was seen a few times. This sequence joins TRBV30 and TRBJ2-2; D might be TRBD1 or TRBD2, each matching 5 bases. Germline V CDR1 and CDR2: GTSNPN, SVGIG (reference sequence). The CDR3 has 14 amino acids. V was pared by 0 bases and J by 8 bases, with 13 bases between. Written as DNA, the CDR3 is TGTGCCTGGAGTGTTGGGAGCCCAGGGGGGGAGCTGTTTTTT. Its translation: CAWSVGSPGGELFF.